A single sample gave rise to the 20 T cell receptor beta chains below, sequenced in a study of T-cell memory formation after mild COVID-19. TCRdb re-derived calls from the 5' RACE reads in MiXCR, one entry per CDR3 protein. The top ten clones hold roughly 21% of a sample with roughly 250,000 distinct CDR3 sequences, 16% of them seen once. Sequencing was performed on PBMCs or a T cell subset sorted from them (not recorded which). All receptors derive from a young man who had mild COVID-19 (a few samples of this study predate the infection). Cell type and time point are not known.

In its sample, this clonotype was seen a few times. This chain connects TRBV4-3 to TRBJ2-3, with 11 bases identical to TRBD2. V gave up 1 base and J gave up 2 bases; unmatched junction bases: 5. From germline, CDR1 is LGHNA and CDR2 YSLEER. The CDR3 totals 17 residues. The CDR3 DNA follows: TGCGCCAGCAGCCAAGCCACTAGCGGGGGCCACACAGATACGCAGTATTTT. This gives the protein CASSQATSGGHTDTQYF.

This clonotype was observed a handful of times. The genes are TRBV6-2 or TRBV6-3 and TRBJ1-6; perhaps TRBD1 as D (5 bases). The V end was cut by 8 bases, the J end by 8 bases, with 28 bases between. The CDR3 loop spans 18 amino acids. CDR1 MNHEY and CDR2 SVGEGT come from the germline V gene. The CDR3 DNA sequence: TGTGCCAGCGCCGGGGCCGATGCAGGCTTTTTGAGTCATTCACCCCTCCACTTT. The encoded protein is CASAGADAGFLSHSPLHF.

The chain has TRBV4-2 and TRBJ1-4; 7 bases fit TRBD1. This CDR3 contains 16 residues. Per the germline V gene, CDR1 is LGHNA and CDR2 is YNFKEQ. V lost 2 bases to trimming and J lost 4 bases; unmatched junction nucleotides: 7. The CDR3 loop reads CASSQLLGQINEKLFF. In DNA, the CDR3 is TGTGCCAGCAGCCAACTCCTGGGACAGATTAATGAAAAACTGTTTTTT.

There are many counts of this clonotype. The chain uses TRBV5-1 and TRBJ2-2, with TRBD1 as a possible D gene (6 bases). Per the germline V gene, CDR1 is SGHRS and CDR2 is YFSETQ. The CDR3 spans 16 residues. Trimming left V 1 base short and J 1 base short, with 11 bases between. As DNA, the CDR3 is TGCGCCAGCAGCTTGTTTGGGACACAGAACACCGGGGAGCTGTTTTTT. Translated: CASSLFGTQNTGELFF.

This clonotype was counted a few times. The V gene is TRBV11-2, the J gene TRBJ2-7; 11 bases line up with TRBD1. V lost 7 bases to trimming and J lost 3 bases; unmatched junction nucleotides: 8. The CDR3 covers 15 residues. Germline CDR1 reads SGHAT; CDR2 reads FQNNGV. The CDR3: CASTPPGTGGYEQYF. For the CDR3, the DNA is TGTGCCAGCACCCCGCCGGGGACAGGGGGCTACGAGCAGTACTTC.

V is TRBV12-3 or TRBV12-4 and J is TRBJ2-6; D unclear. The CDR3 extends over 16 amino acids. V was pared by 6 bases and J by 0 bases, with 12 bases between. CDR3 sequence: CASSPYFSSGANVLTF. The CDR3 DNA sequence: TGTGCCAGCAGCCCCTACTTTTCCTCTGGGGCCAACGTCCTGACTTTC.

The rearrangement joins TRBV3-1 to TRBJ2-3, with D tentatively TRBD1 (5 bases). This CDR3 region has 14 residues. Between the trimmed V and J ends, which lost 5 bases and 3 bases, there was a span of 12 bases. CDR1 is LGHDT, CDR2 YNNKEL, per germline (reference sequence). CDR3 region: CASSYRTPTDTQYF. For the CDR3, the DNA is TGTGCCAGCAGCTACCGGACACCTACAGATACGCAGTATTTT.

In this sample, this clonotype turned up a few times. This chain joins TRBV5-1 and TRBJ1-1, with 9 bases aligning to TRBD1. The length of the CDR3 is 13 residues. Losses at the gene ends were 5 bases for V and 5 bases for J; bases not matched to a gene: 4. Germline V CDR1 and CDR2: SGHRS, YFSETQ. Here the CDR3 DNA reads TGCGCCAGCAGTTGGACAGGGGAAACTGAAGCTTTCTTT. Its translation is CASSWTGETEAFF.

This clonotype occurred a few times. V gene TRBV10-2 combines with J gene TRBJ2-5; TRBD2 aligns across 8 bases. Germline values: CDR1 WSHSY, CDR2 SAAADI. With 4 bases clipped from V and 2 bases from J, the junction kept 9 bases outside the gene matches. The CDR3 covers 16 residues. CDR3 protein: CASSVVKASGQETQYF. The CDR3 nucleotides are TGCGCCAGCAGTGTAGTGAAGGCTAGCGGGCAAGAGACCCAGTACTTC.

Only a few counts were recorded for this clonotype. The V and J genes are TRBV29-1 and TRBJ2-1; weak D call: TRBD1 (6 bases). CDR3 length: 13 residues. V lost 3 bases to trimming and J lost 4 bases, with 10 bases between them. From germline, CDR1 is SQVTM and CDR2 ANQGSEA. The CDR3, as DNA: TGCAGCGTTGACCGGGACACGTACAATGAGCAGTTCTTC. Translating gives CSVDRDTYNEQFF.

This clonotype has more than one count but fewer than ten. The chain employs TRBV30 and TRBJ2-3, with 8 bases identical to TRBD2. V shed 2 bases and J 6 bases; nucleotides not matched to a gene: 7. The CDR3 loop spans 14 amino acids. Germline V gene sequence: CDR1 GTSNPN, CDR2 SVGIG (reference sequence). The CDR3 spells CAWSTAGGWDTQYF. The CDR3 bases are TGTGCCTGGAGTACCGCGGGGGGATGGGATACGCAGTATTTT.

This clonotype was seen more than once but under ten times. In DNA, the CDR3 is TGTGCCAGCAGTACGGTGAGGAGAGAGACCCAGTACTTC. It is translated as CASSTVRRETQYF. The V and J genes are TRBV12-3 or TRBV12-4 and TRBJ2-5; no clear D gene. V was clipped by 5 bases and J by 4 bases, with 11 bases between them. The CDR3 spans 13 residues.

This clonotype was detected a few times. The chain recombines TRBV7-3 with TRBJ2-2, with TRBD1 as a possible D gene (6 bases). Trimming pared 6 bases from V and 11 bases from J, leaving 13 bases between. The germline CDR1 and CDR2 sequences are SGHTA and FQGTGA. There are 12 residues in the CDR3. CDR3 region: CASSSQGNELFF. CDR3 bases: TGTGCCAGCAGTTCCCAGGGGAACGAGCTGTTTTTT.

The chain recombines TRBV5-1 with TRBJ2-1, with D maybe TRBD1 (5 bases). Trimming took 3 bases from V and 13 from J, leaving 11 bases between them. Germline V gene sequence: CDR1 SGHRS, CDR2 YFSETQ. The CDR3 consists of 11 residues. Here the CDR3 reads CASSSQGRQFF. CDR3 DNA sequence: TGCGCCAGCAGCTCCCAGGGTCGCCAGTTCTTC.

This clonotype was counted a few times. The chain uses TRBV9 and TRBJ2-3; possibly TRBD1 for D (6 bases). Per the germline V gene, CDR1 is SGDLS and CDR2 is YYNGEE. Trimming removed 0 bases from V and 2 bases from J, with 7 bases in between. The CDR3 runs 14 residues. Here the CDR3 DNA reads TGTGCCAGCAGCGTAGTGGGGGCCACAGATACGCAGTATTTT. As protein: CASSVVGATDTQYF.

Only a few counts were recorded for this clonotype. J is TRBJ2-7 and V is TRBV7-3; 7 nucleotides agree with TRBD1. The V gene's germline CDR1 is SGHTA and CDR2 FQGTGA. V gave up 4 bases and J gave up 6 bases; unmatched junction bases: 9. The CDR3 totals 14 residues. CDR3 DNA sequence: TGTGCCAGCAGCTCCGACAGGGTGGCGTCCGAGCAGTACTTC. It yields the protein CASSSDRVASEQYF. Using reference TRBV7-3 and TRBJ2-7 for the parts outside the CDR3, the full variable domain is GAGVSQTPSNKVTEKGKYVELRCDPISGHTALYWYRQSLGQGPEFLIYFQGTGAADDSGLPNDRFFAVRPEGSVSTLKIQRTERGDSAVYLCASSSDRVASEQYFGPGTRLTVT.

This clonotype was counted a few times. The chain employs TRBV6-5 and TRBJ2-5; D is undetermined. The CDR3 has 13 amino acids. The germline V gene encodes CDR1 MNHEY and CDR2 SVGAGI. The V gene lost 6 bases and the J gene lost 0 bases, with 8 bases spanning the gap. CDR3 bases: TGTGCCAGCAGGGGGTCCCACCAAGAGACCCAGTACTTC. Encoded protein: CASRGSHQETQYF.

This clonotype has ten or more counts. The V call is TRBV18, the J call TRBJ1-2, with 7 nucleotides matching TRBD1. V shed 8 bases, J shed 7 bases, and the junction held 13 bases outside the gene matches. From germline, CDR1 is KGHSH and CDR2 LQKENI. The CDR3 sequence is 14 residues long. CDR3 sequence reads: CASLGDSGPSGYTF. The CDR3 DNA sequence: TGTGCCAGCCTTGGGGACAGCGGTCCCTCTGGCTACACCTTC.

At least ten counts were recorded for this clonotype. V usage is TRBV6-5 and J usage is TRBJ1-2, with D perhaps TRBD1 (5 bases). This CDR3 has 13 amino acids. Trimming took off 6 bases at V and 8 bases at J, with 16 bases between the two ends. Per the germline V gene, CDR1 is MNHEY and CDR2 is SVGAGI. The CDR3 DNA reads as TGTGCCAGCAGACGGGGGGGTGCTGGGGGCTACACCTTC. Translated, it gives CASRRGGAGGYTF.

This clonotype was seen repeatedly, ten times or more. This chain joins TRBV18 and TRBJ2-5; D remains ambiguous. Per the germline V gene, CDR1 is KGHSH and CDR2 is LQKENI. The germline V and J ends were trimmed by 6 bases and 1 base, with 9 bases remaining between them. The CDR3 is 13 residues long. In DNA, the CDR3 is TGTGCCAGCTCGGGCCAGCTCCAAGAGACCCAGTACTTC. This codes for CASSGQLQETQYF.